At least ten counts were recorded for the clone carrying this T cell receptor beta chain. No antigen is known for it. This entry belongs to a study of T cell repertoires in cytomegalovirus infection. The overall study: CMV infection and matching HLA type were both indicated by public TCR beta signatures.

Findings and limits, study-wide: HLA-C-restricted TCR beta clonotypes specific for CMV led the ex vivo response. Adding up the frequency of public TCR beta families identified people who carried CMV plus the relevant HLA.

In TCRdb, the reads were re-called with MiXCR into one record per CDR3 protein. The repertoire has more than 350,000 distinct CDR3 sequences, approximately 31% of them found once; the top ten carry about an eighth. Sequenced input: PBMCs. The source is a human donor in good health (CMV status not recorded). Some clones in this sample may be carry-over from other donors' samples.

CDR3 DNA sequence: TGTGCCAGCGCACAGACAGAGACGCAGCAGTACTTC. Translation gives CASAQTETQQYF. The chain has TRBV12-3 or TRBV12-4 and TRBJ2-7; tentative D call: TRBD1 (5 bases). CDR3 length equals 12 residues. V was trimmed by 8 bases and J by 8 bases, leaving 16 bases between them.